These T cell receptor beta chains were read from a single sample in a study of T cells in Graves' hyperthyroidism and ophthalmopathy. Each CDR3 protein is one row after TCRdb ran MiXCR on the multiplex PCR reads. The sample yields about 420,000 distinct CDR3 sequences, roughly an eighth seen once. The sequenced material came from blood. The receptor set was obtained from a woman aged 18-30 years with Graves' hyperthyroidism. Each CDR3 is given with its conserved first and last residue. Each record gives: CDR3 protein, V gene, J gene.

CDR3: CASSRVVSSNQPQHF; V: TRBV6-1; J: TRBJ1-5
CDR3: CSATTAATNEKLFF; V: TRBV20-1; J: TRBJ1-4
CDR3: CASSEGFGGSGEQYF; V: TRBV25-1; J: TRBJ2-7
CDR3: CASRPGRINQPQHF; V: TRBV28; J: TRBJ1-5
CDR3: CAWRSGQAMNTEAFF; V: TRBV30; J: TRBJ1-1
CDR3: CASSHRQGNGYTF; V: TRBV5-8; J: TRBJ1-2
CDR3: CASTSTGANTGELFF; V: TRBV5-1; J: TRBJ2-2
CDR3: CASSQNRHYGYTF; V: TRBV5-1; J: TRBJ1-2
CDR3: CASSLVSEGVGEQYF; V: TRBV11-2; J: TRBJ2-7
CDR3: CASSQDSEQFF; V: TRBV18; J: TRBJ2-1
CDR3: CASLRLAGGPRTTDTQYF; V: TRBV27; J: TRBJ2-3
CDR3: CASSELVTSGQETQYF; V: TRBV25-1; J: TRBJ2-5
CDR3: CSARLFGGVAGELFF; V: TRBV20-1; J: TRBJ2-2
CDR3: CSARDRRTYGLAGVGDTRYF; V: TRBV20-1; J: TRBJ2-3
CDR3: CAEGGRGNQPQHF; V: TRBV6-2/TRBV6-3; J: TRBJ1-5
CDR3: CASSPFRGDTGELFF; V: TRBV6-1; J: TRBJ2-2
CDR3: CASSGSGTGGEKLFF; V: TRBV27; J: TRBJ1-4
CDR3: CASRVTGDFYEQYF; V: TRBV27; J: TRBJ2-7
CDR3: CASSYSIPGAPNTGELFF; V: TRBV6-6; J: TRBJ2-2
CDR3: CASSWQEITDTQYF; V: TRBV5-1; J: TRBJ2-3
CDR3: CASSLSQGGPVGELFF; V: TRBV28; J: TRBJ2-2
CDR3: CASSRNTGELFF; V: TRBV14; J: TRBJ2-2
CDR3: CASSFQQGSGYTF; V: TRBV27; J: TRBJ1-2
CDR3: CASRIAGGPADTQYF; V: TRBV6-1; J: TRBJ2-3
CDR3: CAWRTQSNTGELFF; V: TRBV30; J: TRBJ2-2
CDR3: CASSRDGQDNEKLFF; V: TRBV5-1; J: TRBJ1-4
CDR3: CASTAGESYNEQFF; V: TRBV27; J: TRBJ2-1
CDR3: CASSVVSTGASYGYTF; V: TRBV9; J: TRBJ1-2
CDR3: CASRGERLAPGELFF; V: TRBV6-1; J: TRBJ2-2
CDR3: CASSGTGKGWAFF; V: TRBV25-1; J: TRBJ1-1
CDR3: CSAGRDSDSPPHF; V: TRBV20-1; J: TRBJ1-6
CDR3: CASRPTGGGYGYTF; V: TRBV28; J: TRBJ1-2
CDR3: CAISSDFGQPQHF; V: TRBV10-3; J: TRBJ1-5
CDR3: CASSFGSGSNEQFF; V: TRBV28; J: TRBJ2-1
CDR3: CASSSRIRRRLNEQFF; V: TRBV27; J: TRBJ2-1
CDR3: CASSFTSGSVETQYF; V: TRBV5-1; J: TRBJ2-5
CDR3: CSAIHNRVNEKLFF; V: TRBV20-1; J: TRBJ1-4
CDR3: CASSLWTGGLAEAFF; V: TRBV5-1; J: TRBJ1-1
CDR3: CASSFYSLTGAEEQYF; V: TRBV28; J: TRBJ2-7
CDR3: CASRWSGRVQETQYF; V: TRBV5-6; J: TRBJ2-5
CDR3: CASSLGTSNNEQFF; V: TRBV7-7; J: TRBJ2-1
CDR3: CVSSPGGTRNTEAFF; V: TRBV18; J: TRBJ1-1
CDR3: CASSGVGGGGYTF; V: TRBV6-1; J: TRBJ1-2
CDR3: CASSPVLIGGYTF; V: TRBV27; J: TRBJ1-2
CDR3: CASSVAGTENEKLFF; V: TRBV9; J: TRBJ1-4
CDR3: CASSIGIADGYTF; V: TRBV19; J: TRBJ1-2
CDR3: CASSDGTSNAHGYTF; V: TRBV9; J: TRBJ1-2
CDR3: CASSPPQSYEQYF; V: TRBV7-9; J: TRBJ2-7
CDR3: CASSDRTGVETQYF; V: TRBV25-1; J: TRBJ2-5
CDR3: CASSYDSGKLFF; V: TRBV12-3/TRBV12-4; J: TRBJ2-2
CDR3: CASSFQRELAETQYF; V: TRBV13; J: TRBJ2-5
CDR3: CASSPVPGDRGEQYF; V: TRBV28; J: TRBJ2-7
CDR3: CASSLTPGISYEQYF; V: TRBV5-1; J: TRBJ2-7
CDR3: CASSLDPGEWYTQYF; V: TRBV5-4; J: TRBJ2-3
CDR3: CASLAENTGELFF; V: TRBV10-2; J: TRBJ2-2
CDR3: CASSPTGFYNEQFF; V: TRBV5-8; J: TRBJ2-1
CDR3: CSVDHRGRDDTQYF; V: TRBV29-1; J: TRBJ2-3
CDR3: CASRVGDNEQFF; V: TRBV11-2; J: TRBJ2-1
CDR3: CAWSGLSQETQYF; V: TRBV30; J: TRBJ2-5